Detailed here is one T cell receptor (beta chain). The target antigen is unknown. Unique molecular identifiers were incorporated during preparation of the TCRbeta library. Via MiXCR, TCRdb re-called the PCR reads, giving one row per CDR3 protein. The sample shows over 200,000 distinct CDR3 sequences, about 15% of them seen only once. The sample comes from a study of T-cell reconstitution after alpha-beta-depleted transplantation in children. Notes on the study in general: Reportedly, only several hundred clones from non-depleted graft cells drove alpha-beta T-cell counts at about two months. One year after transplant, T-cell counts and diversity came mostly from newly produced T cells.

Germline CDR1 and CDR2: KGHSH and LQKENI. The length of the CDR3 is 16 residues. Unmatched junction bases numbered 8, after V lost 4 bases and J lost 0 bases. The gene calls are TRBV18 and TRBJ2-7, with TRBD1 matching 8 bases. The origin of this receptor is a male patient under 10 years old who had a stem cell transplant for acute lymphoblastic leukemia, so the T cells may come from the graft donor. This material consisted of PBMCs, mostly from graft donor cells, taken 360 days after TCRalphabeta/CD19-depleted stem cell transplant. This CDR3 is CASSRRPGQDSYEQYF. CDR3 nucleotide sequence: TGTGCCAGCTCACGGAGGCCGGGACAGGACTCCTACGAGCAGTACTTC.